The source of this T cell receptor (beta chain) is a study of blood T cells in healthy people across ages. Findings and caveats of the study: The long-lived group displayed more naive CD4+ cells, plus higher diversity, than the aged donors did. With age, beta diversity per million T cells declined roughly linearly, significantly by approximately 41.

Primers used in a second PCR of about 6 to 11 cycles were a sample-barcoded 5' primer and a J-beta primer mix. TCRdb used MiXCR to reprocess the 5' RACE reads, holding one entry per CDR3 protein. The table lists hundreds of thousands of distinct CDR3 sequences, less than 25% of them singletons. Every donor contributed ten milliliters of peripheral blood by blood draw. On this clonotype: Its antigen is unknown.

V shed 6 bases and J 6 bases; nucleotides not matched to a gene: 4. The length of the CDR3 is 12 residues. Germline lookup yields CDR1 MDHEN and CDR2 SYDVKM. In addition, the sample was reused for a study of T cells of mothers and their children. As that study records: Compared with unrelated pairs, related mother-child pairs had slightly higher, non-significant overlap.

The rearrangement joins TRBV28 to TRBJ2-7, with 8 positions matching TRBD1. The origin of this receptor is a boy younger than 18 in good health. Sequences were obtained from blood. In nucleotides, the CDR3 is TGTGCCAGCAGCATCCAGGGGGCCGAGCAGTACTTC. It is translated as CASSIQGAEQYF.